Listed here is a single T cell receptor (beta chain). The data were obtained in a study of blood T cell repertoires in COVID-19. Assay used: immunoSEQ multiplex PCR; TCRdb lists only in-frame clones, some missing. Here the sample spans some 150,000 clones, under 90% being singletons. Germline lookup yields CDR1 MNHEY and CDR2 SMNVEV (reference sequence). The CDR3 is 16 residues long. Trimming shortened V by 5 bases and J by 3 bases, and 17 bases separated the two germline ends. The sequence came from a woman aged 18-35 years who had been exposed to COVID-19. The source material was PBMCs or T cells enriched from blood (not recorded which). The chain has TRBV27 and TRBJ1-5; D is ambiguous. CDR3 sequence: CASSKYGTLVNQPQHF. The CDR3 DNA reads TGTGCCAGCAGTAAATATGGCACACTAGTCAATCAGCCCCAGCATTTT.